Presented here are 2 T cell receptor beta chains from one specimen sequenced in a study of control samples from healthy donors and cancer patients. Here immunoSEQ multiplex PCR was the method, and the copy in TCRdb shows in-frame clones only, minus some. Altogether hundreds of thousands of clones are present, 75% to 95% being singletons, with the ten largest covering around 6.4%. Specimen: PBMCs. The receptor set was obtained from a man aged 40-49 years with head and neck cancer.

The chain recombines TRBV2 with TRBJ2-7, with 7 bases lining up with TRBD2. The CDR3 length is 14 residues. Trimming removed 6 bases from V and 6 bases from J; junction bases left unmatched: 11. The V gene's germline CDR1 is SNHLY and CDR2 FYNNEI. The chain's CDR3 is CASRRESSLAEQYF. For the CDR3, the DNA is TGTGCCAGCAGGCGGGAGTCAAGTCTCGCCGAGCAGTACTTC. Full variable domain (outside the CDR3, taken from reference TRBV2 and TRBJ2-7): EPEVTQTPSHQVTQMGQEVILRCVPISNHLYFYWYRQILGQKVEFLVSFYNNEISEKSEIFDDQFSVERPDGSNFTLKIRSTKLEDSAMYFCASRRESSLAEQYFGPGTRLTVT.

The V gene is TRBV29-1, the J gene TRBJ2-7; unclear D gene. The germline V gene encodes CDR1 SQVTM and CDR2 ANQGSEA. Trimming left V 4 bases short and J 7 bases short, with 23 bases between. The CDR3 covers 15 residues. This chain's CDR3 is CSVVIGSLRVGEQYF. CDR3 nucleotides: TGCAGCGTTGTGATTGGTAGCCTAAGAGTGGGGGAGCAGTACTTC.